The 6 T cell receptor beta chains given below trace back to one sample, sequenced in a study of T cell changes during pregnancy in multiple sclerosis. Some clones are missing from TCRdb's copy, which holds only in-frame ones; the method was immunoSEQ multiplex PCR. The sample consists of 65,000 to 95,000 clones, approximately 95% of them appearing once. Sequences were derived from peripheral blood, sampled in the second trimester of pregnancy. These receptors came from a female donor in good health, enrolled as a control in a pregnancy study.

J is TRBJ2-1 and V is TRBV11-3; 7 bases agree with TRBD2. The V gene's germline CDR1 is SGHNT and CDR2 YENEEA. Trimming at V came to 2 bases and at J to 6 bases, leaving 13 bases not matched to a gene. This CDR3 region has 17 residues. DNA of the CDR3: TGTGCCAGCAGCTTAAGAGCGGGGTCCGGACCGACCAATGAGCAGTTCTTC. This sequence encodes CASSLRAGSGPTNEQFF.

The CDR3 sequence is CASSQDRGAQHF. CDR3 in DNA: TGCGCCAGCAGCCAAGATCGGGGGGCCCAGCATTTT. V gene TRBV4-1 combines with J gene TRBJ1-5; D might be TRBD1 (5 bases). The V end was cut by 0 bases, the J end by 11 bases, with 8 bases between. This CDR3 region has 12 residues. Germline V gene lookup returns CDR1 MGHRA and CDR2 YSYEKL.

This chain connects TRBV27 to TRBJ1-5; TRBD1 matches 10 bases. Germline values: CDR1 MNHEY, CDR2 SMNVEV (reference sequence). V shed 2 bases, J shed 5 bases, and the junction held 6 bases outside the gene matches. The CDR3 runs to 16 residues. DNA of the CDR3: TGTGCCAGCAGTTTAAGGGGGACAGGGGACGATCAGCCCCAGCATTTT. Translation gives CASSLRGTGDDQPQHF.

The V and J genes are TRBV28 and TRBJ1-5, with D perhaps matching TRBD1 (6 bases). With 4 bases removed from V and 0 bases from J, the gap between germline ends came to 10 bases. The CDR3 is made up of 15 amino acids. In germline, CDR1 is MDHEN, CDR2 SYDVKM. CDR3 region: CASSSPGHSNQPQHF. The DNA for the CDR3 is TGTGCCAGCAGTTCTCCGGGACATAGCAATCAGCCCCAGCATTTT.

CDR3 residues: CASSHEGDSGNTIYF. The CDR3 nucleotides read TGCGCCAGCAGCCACGAAGGAGACTCTGGAAACACCATATATTTT. V and J are TRBV5-1 and TRBJ1-3; D unresolved. The CDR3 covers 15 residues. V lost 4 bases, J lost 0 bases, and 11 bases lay in between. Germline V gives CDR1 SGHRS, CDR2 YFSETQ.

The CDR3 nucleotides read TGTGCCAGCAGGAGGGAGGGGGGCTCTTTTTACGAGCAGTACTTC. Translating it yields CASRREGGSFYEQYF. The chain has TRBV6-1 and TRBJ2-7, with D possibly TRBD2 on 7 matching bases. CDR1 MNHNS and CDR2 SASEGT come from the germline V gene. The CDR3 sequence is 15 residues long. Deletions cut 6 bases from V and 4 bases from J, with 19 bases between.